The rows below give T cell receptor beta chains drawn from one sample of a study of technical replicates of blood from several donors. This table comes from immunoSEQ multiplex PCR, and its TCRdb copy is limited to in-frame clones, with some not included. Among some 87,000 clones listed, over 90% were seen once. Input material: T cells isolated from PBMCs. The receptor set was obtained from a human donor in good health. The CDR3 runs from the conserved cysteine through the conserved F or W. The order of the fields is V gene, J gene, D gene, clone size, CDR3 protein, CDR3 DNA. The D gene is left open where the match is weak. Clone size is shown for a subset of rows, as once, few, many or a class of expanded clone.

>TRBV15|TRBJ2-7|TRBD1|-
CATSAGRRQGIEQYF
TGTGCCACCAGCGCAGGGCGGCGACAGGGTATCGAGCAGTACTTC
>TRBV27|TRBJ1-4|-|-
CASSLFGTRDPATNEKLFF
TGTGCCAGCAGTTTATTCGGGACAAGGGACCCTGCAACTAATGAAAAACTGTTTTTT
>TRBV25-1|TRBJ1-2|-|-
CASSEFVGGNYGYTF
TGTGCCAGCAGTGAATTTGTAGGAGGGAACTATGGCTACACCTTC
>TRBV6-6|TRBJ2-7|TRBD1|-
CASSYSGQGSDEQYF
TGTGCCAGCAGTTACTCGGGACAGGGTTCGGACGAGCAGTACTTC
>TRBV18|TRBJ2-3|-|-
CASSPSGTDTQYF
TGTGCCAGCTCACCGTCCGGCACAGATACGCAGTATTTT
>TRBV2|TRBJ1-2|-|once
CASSVNRGYGYTF
TGTGCCAGCAGTGTAAACCGAGGTTATGGCTACACCTTC
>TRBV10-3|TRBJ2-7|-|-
CAISAMRTYEQYF
TGTGCCATCAGTGCGATGCGGACCTACGAGCAGTACTTC
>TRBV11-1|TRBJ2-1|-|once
CASSLFTPSYNEQFF
TGTGCCAGCAGCTTATTTACACCCTCCTACAATGAGCAGTTCTTC
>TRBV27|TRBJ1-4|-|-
CASGTGNHGEKLFF
TGTGCCAGCGGCACAGGGAATCACGGTGAAAAACTGTTTTTT
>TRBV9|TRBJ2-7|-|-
CASSVNPSPTYEQYF
TGTGCCAGCAGCGTAAACCCTTCTCCTACCTACGAGCAGTACTTC
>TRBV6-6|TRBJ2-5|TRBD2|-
CASSYLAGGLETQYF
TGTGCCAGCAGTTACCTAGCGGGAGGATTAGAGACCCAGTACTTC
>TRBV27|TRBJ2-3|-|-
CASTVLARRGTDTQYF
TGTGCCAGCACCGTACTTGCCAGGCGAGGCACAGATACGCAGTATTTT
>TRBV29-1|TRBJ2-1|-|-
CSGYTGSSYNEQFF
TGCAGCGGGTATACAGGGAGCTCCTACAATGAGCAGTTCTTC
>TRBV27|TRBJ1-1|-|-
CASSLQADDTEAFF
TGTGCCAGCAGCCTACAGGCAGATGACACTGAAGCTTTCTTT
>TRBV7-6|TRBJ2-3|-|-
CASSLATFGLGTDTQYF
TGTGCCAGCAGCTTGGCGACGTTTGGGCTGGGCACAGATACGCAGTATTTT
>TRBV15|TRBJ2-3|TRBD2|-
CATSRDITLAGVADTQYF
TGTGCCACCAGCAGAGATATTACGCTAGCGGGAGTAGCAGATACGCAGTATTTT
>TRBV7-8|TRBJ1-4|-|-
CASSLSRNEKLFF
TGTGCCAGCAGCTTATCTAGAAATGAAAAACTGTTTTTT
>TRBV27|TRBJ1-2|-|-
CASSPWTSEANYGYTF
TGTGCCAGCAGTCCGTGGACATCGGAAGCTAACTATGGCTACACCTTC
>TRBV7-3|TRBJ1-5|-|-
CASSLVYRVKNSNQPQHF
TGTGCCAGCAGCTTAGTGTACAGGGTGAAGAATAGCAATCAGCCCCAGCATTTT
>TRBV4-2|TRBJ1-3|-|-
CASSQDGESRSGNTIYF
TGTGCCAGCAGCCAAGACGGGGAATCCCGCTCTGGAAACACCATATATTTT
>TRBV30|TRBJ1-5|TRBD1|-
CAWGTGRFGNQPQHF
TGTGCCTGGGGGACAGGGAGATTTGGCAATCAGCCCCAGCATTTT
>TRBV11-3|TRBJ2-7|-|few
CASSLDNMGVGYEQYF
TGTGCCAGCAGCTTAGATAATATGGGAGTGGGCTACGAGCAGTACTTC
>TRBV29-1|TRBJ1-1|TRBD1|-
CSVAQHRGRNTEAFF
TGCAGCGTAGCCCAACACAGGGGGAGAAACACTGAAGCTTTCTTT
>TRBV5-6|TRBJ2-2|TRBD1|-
CASSSGTGFTGELFF
TGTGCCAGCAGTTCCGGGACAGGGTTCACCGGGGAGCTGTTTTTT
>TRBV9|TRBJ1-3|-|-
CASAGDSGNTIYF
TGTGCCAGCGCAGGGGACTCTGGAAACACCATATATTTT
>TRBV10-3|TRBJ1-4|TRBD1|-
CAISPGQGLEKLFF
TGTGCCATCAGTCCGGGACAGGGATTAGAAAAACTGTTTTTT
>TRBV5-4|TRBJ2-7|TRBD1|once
CASSLVGGGYEQYF
TGTGCCAGCAGCTTGGTAGGGGGCGGCTACGAGCAGTACTTC
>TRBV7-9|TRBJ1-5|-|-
CASSRNGQPQHF
TGTGCCAGCAGCCGAAACGGGCAGCCCCAGCATTTT
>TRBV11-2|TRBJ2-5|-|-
CASSLGQIQETQYF
TGTGCCAGCAGCTTAGGTCAAATTCAAGAGACCCAGTACTTC
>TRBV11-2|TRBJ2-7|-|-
CASSLERSTYEQYF
TGTGCCAGCAGCTTAGAGCGGAGCACCTACGAGCAGTACTTC
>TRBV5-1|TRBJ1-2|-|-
CASSPEGQGILYGYTF
TGCGCCAGCAGCCCCGAGGGGCAGGGGATTCTCTATGGCTACACCTTC
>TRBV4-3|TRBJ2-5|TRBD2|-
CASSQDSGSSQTQYF
TGCGCCAGCAGCCAAGATAGCGGGAGTTCGCAGACCCAGTACTTC
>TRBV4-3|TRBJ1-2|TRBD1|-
CASSQDGGQGHGYTF
TGCGCCAGCAGCCAAGATGGGGGACAGGGACATGGCTACACCTTC
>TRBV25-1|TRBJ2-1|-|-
CASSRLAAGPYNEQFF
TGTGCCAGCAGTCGATTGGCAGCGGGCCCCTACAATGAGCAGTTCTTC
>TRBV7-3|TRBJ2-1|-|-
CASSLNRENEQFF
TGTGCCAGCAGTCTAAACAGGGAGAATGAGCAGTTCTTC
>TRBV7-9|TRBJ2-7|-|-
CASSLKDGESSYEQYF
TGTGCCAGCAGCTTAAAAGATGGGGAGTCCTCCTACGAGCAGTACTTC
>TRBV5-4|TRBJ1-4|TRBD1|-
CASSQTGTGEKLFF
TGTGCCAGCAGCCAAACAGGGACAGGAGAAAAACTGTTTTTT
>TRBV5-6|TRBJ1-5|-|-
CASSLVTGNQPQHF
TGTGCCAGCAGCTTGGTAACAGGCAATCAGCCCCAGCATTTT
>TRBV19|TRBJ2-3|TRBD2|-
CASSSGREVPDTQYF
TGTGCCAGTAGTAGCGGGAGAGAGGTACCAGATACGCAGTATTTT